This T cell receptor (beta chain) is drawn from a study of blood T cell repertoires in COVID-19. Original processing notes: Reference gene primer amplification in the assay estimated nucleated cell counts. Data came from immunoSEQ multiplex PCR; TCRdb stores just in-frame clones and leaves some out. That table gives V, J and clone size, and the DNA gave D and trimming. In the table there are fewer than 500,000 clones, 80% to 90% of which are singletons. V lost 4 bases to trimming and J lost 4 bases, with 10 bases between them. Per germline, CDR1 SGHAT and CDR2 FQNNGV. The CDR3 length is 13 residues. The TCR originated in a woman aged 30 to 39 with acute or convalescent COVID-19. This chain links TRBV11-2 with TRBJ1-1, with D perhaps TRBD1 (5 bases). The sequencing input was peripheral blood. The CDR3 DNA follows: TGTGCCAGCAGCTCCCCAGGGATCACTGAAGCTTTCTTT. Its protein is CASSSPGITEAFF.